These 16 T cell receptor beta chains were all obtained from the same sample, sequenced in a study of T cells after yellow fever vaccination. TCRdb fed the 5' RACE reads into MiXCR, producing one record per CDR3 protein. Among 110,000 or so distinct CDR3 sequences listed, about 7.2% were seen once. The sample consisted of CD4+ T cells sorted from PBMCs, taken 45 days after the first yellow fever vaccination. The receptors stem from a man between 18 and 35 years old who received the YFV17D yellow fever vaccine.

This clonotype was recorded many times. The V and J genes are TRBV20-1 and TRBJ1-5; D is undetermined. V was shortened by 1 base and J by 0 bases, with 10 bases between the two germline ends. This CDR3 is 15 amino acids long. Germline loops: CDR1 DFQATT, CDR2 SNEGSKA (reference sequence). The CDR3 reads CSARGAIYSNQPQHF. The CDR3, as DNA: TGCAGTGCTAGAGGAGCGATTTATAGCAATCAGCCCCAGCATTTT.

This clonotype turned up a few times. The V gene is TRBV12-3 or TRBV12-4, the J gene TRBJ1-5; 9 bases agree with TRBD1. Trimming cost V 7 bases and J 0 bases; bases outside gene matches: 4. CDR3 length equals 15 residues. The CDR3 coding sequence is TGTGCCAGCAAAGGGACAGGGAATAGCAATCAGCCCCAGCATTTT. Translation gives CASKGTGNSNQPQHF.

This clonotype was picked up many times. The rearrangement links TRBV4-1 to TRBJ2-7; D could derive from TRBD1 or TRBD2 (5 bases each). V lost 1 base, J lost 6 bases, and 13 bases lay in between. CDR3 size: 14 residues. The germline gives CDR1 MGHRA, CDR2 YSYEKL. DNA for the CDR3: TGCGCCAGCAGCCAAGGGACACAAAGCGGCGAGCAGTACGTC. Translated: CASSQGTQSGEQYV.

This clonotype was seen at least ten times. The V call is TRBV7-2, the J call TRBJ2-1, with D perhaps TRBD1 (6 bases). Per the germline V gene, CDR1 is SGHTA and CDR2 is FQGNSA. CDR3 length: 14 residues. V was trimmed by 1 base and J by 8 bases, leaving 12 bases between them. The CDR3 DNA reads TGTGCCAGCAGCTTAGTACAGGGTTGGGATGAGCAGTTCTTC. Residues: CASSLVQGWDEQFF.

This clonotype appeared many times. This chain joins TRBV18 and TRBJ2-5; tentative D call: TRBD2 (6 bases). Trimming shortened V by 2 bases and J by 5 bases, and 12 bases separated the two germline ends. This CDR3 spans 14 amino acids. Germline V CDR1 and CDR2: KGHSH, LQKENI. DNA for the CDR3: TGTGCCAGCTCACCAGAAACTAGCAGGGAGACCCAGTACTTC. Encoded protein: CASSPETSRETQYF.

The chain couples TRBV18 to TRBJ2-5; D is possibly TRBD1 or TRBD2 (5 bases each). Germline CDR1 reads KGHSH; CDR2 reads LQKENI. Trimming left V 2 bases short and J 4 bases short, with 20 bases between. The CDR3 totals 17 residues. CDR3 protein: CASSPTPSLGVAETQYF. DNA for the CDR3: TGTGCCAGCTCACCAACGCCCTCGTTGGGGGTGGCAGAGACCCAGTACTTC. Variable domain in full (rest from reference TRBV18 and TRBJ2-5): NAGVMQNPRHLVRRRGQEARLRCSPMKGHSHVYWYRQLPEEGLKFMVYLQKENIIDESGMPKERFSAEFPKEGPSILRIQQVVRGDSAAYFCASSPTPSLGVAETQYFGPGTRLLVL.

The chain combines TRBV6-5 with TRBJ1-1; D gene ambiguous. Looked up from germline, CDR1 is MNHEY and CDR2 is SVGAGI. The CDR3 has 16 amino acids. V was shortened by 0 bases and J by 2 bases, with 13 bases between the two germline ends. The CDR3 nucleotides read TGTGCCAGCAGTTACTCTTTCGTACCGGGCAACACTGAAGCTTTCTTT. It is translated as CASSYSFVPGNTEAFF.

The sample holds many counts of this clonotype. V gene TRBV7-7 combines with J gene TRBJ2-6; D call uncertain. CDR3 length: 15 amino acids. Looked up from germline, CDR1 is SSHAT and CDR2 is FNYEAQ (reference sequence). Trimming took 1 base from V and 0 from J, leaving 4 bases between them. The CDR3 DNA sequence: TGTGCCAGCAGCTTAGGTGGCTCTGGGGCCAACGTCCTGACTTTC. Translating gives CASSLGGSGANVLTF.

This clonotype was detected ten times or more. This chain links TRBV12-3 or TRBV12-4 with TRBJ2-3; D uncertain. V was clipped by 3 bases and J by 10 bases, with 8 bases between them. This CDR3 spans 11 amino acids. This chain's CDR3 is CASSLANAQYF. The DNA of the CDR3 is TGTGCCAGCAGTTTGGCGAATGCGCAGTATTTT.

This clonotype was counted only a few times. The chain employs TRBV20-1 and TRBJ1-1; D is perhaps TRBD1 (5 bases). The ends were cut back, 0 bases at V and 6 bases at J, with 17 bases in the middle. The CDR3 has 15 residues. Germline CDR1 DFQATT, CDR2 SNEGSKA (reference sequence). CDR3 sequence: CSAREGSTGGAEAFF. As DNA, the CDR3 is TGCAGTGCTAGAGAAGGGTCAACGGGAGGGGCTGAAGCTTTCTTT.

This clonotype was observed at least ten times. DNA for the CDR3: TGTGCCAGCAGCTTAGAGCAGGGGCTCACTGAAGCTTTCTTT. This sequence encodes CASSLEQGLTEAFF. The rearrangement uses TRBV11-2 and TRBJ1-1; a weak D match, TRBD1 (6 bases). CDR3 length equals 14 residues. The germline V and J ends were trimmed by 0 bases and 4 bases, with 9 bases remaining between them. Germline-derived CDR1 and CDR2 are SGHAT and FQNNGV.

This clonotype was seen repeatedly, ten times or more. The CDR3 nucleotides read TGTGCCATCAGTGCCCCGGACAGGGGCTACGAGCAGTACTTC. As protein: CAISAPDRGYEQYF. The chain is built from TRBV10-3 and TRBJ2-7, with TRBD1 identical over 9 bases. CDR1 and CDR2 from the germline V gene are ENHRY and SYGVKD. The ends lost 4 bases at V and 3 bases at J; junction bases unmatched: 4. The CDR3 covers 14 residues.

The chain links TRBV20-1 to TRBJ2-3; D may correspond to TRBD1 or TRBD2 (5 bases each). Trimming shortened V by 1 base and J by 5 bases, and 16 bases separated the two germline ends. Per germline, CDR1 DFQATT and CDR2 SNEGSKA (reference sequence). This CDR3 comprises 15 residues. The CDR3: CSARARDEGRDTQYF. The CDR3, as DNA: TGCAGTGCTAGAGCCCGGGACGAAGGAAGAGATACGCAGTATTTT.

This clonotype has ten or more counts. The genes are TRBV4-3 and TRBJ2-3; D uncertain. Germline CDR1 is LGHNA and CDR2 is YSLEER. There are 15 residues in the CDR3. Trimming removed 0 bases from V and 4 bases from J, with 11 bases in between. The chain's CDR3 is CASSQDPSRADTQYF. DNA of the CDR3: TGCGCCAGCAGCCAAGATCCCTCTAGAGCAGATACGCAGTATTTT.

This clonotype was seen ten or more times. The chain carries TRBV11-3 and TRBJ2-3; a possible D gene is TRBD2 (5 bases). Germline CDR1 is SGHNT and CDR2 is YENEEA. Trimming cost V 3 bases and J 7 bases, with 11 bases left between them. This CDR3 has 13 amino acids. The CDR3 coding sequence is TGTGCCAGCAGCTTTACAGCGGAGAATACGCAGTATTTT. It is translated as CASSFTAENTQYF. Based on the CDR3 plus reference TRBV11-3 and TRBJ2-3, the full variable domain is EAGVVQSPRYKIIEKKQPVAFWCNPISGHNTLYWYLQNLGQGPELLIRYENEEAVDDSQLPKDRFSAERLKGVDSTLKIQPAELGDSAVYLCASSFTAENTQYFGPGTRLTVL.

Only one count was recorded for this clonotype. A much larger clone differs from this one at a single base, so this may be a read error. The J gene is TRBJ2-3, the V gene TRBV29-1; D unresolved. The V gene lost 5 bases and the J gene lost 10 bases, with 19 bases spanning the gap. CDR1 SQVTM and CDR2 ANQGSEA come from the germline V gene. CDR3 length equals 13 residues. In nucleotides, the CDR3 is TGCAGCGTTTCCCACGTATCCGCTGCTGCGCAGTATTTT. Encoded protein: CSVSHVSAAAQYF.